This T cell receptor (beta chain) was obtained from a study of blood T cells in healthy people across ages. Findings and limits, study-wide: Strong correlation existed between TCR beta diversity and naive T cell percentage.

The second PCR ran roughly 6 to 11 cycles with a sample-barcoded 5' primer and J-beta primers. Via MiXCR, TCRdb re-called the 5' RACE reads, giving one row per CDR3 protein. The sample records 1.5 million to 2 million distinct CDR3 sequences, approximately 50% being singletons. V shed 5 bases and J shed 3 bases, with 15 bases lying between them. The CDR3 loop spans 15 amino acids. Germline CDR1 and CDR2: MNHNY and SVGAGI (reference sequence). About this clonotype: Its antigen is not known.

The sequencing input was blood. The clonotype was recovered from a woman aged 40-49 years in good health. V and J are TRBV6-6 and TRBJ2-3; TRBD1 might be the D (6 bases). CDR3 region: CASSTPTGMTDTQYF. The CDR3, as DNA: TGTGCCAGCAGTACCCCAACAGGGATGACAGATACGCAGTATTTT.